This T cell receptor beta chain appears in the sequencing data of a study of CD8 T cell repertoires and HIV-1 epitope variants. Trimming removed 7 bases from V and 4 bases from J, with 16 bases in between. CDR3 length: 14 amino acids. Germline CDR1 reads MNHEY; CDR2 reads SMNVEV (reference sequence). Data came from immunoSEQ multiplex PCR; TCRdb stores just in-frame clones and leaves some out. The repertoire holds several thousand clones, roughly two thirds seen once, with roughly 44% in the top ten. Turning to this clone: Antigen unknown.

This TCR was recovered from a male donor with HIV. The chain couples TRBV27 to TRBJ1-1; a weak D match, TRBD1 (5 bases). The sample comprised cultured CD8+ T cells derived from PBMCs. The CDR3 coding sequence is TGTGCCAGCAACTCAGATCGGGGCTTCACTGAAGCTTTCTTT. Its protein product is CASNSDRGFTEAFF.